This record looks at one TCR beta chain sequence and its context. The data were taken from a study of blood T cell repertoires in COVID-19. For the study at large: PBMCs, B-cell-depleted T cells, or T cells were the source of the cDNA or gDNA that made up the material.

Losses at the gene ends were 8 bases for V and 7 bases for J; bases not matched to a gene: 12. This CDR3 region has 15 residues. Germline loops: CDR1 MNHEY, CDR2 SMNVEV (reference sequence). Measured with immunoSEQ multiplex PCR; TCRdb has only the in-frame clones, and not every one. This sample has more than 200,000 clones, with around four fifths found just once. The sequencing sample was made of peripheral blood. The source is a woman aged 70-85 years with active or convalescent COVID-19. The chain combines TRBV27 with TRBJ2-1, with 9 bases lining up with TRBD2. This CDR3 is CASRLSLAGVNEQFF. Written as DNA, the CDR3 is TGTGCCAGCCGGCTGAGTTTAGCGGGAGTGAATGAGCAGTTCTTC.